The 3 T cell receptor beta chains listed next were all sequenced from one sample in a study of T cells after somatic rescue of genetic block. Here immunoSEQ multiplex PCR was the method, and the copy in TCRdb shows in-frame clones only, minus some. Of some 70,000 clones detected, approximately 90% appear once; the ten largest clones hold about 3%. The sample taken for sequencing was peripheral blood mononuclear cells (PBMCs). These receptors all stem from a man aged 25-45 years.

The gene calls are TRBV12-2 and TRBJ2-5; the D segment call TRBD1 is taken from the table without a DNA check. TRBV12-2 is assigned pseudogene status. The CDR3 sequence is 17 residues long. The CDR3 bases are TGTGCAAGTCGCTTTGGGGACAGCCCACATCTCGGGGAGACCCAGTACTTC. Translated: CASRFGDSPHLGETQYF.

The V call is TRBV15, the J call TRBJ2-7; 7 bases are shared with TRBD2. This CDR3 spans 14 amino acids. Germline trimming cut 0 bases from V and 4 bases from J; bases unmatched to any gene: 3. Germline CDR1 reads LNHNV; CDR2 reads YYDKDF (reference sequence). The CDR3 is CATSRESGGYEQYF. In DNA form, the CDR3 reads TGTGCCACCAGCAGAGAATCGGGAGGATACGAGCAGTACTTC. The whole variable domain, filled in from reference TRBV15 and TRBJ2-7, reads DAMVIQNPRYQVTQFGKPVTLSCSQTLNHNVMYWYQQKSSQAPKLLFHYYDKDFNNEADTPDNFQSRRPNTSFCFLDIRSPGLGDTAMYLCATSRESGGYEQYFGPGTRLTVT.

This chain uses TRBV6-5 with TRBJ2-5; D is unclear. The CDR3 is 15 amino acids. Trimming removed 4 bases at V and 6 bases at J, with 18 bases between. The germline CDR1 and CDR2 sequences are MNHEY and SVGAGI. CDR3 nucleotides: TGTGCCAGCAGTTCCTACCCCTTGAGGTCCCAGACCCAGTACTTC. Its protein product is CASSSYPLRSQTQYF.